This T cell receptor (beta chain) was captured by sequencing in a study of blood T cell repertoires in COVID-19. About the study: Samples of COVID-19 (acute and convalescent) were obtained from the United States, Italy and Spain. PBMCs, B-cell-depleted T cells, or T cells were the source of the cDNA or gDNA that made up the material.

V was clipped by 0 bases and J by 6 bases, with 9 bases between them. Germline values: CDR1 SGHRS, CDR2 YFSETQ. The CDR3 spans 13 residues. As processed by the authors: Estimated nucleated cell counts came from reference gene primer amplification. Assay used: immunoSEQ multiplex PCR; TCRdb lists only in-frame clones, some missing. V and J calls and clone size come straight from that table; D and trimming were deduced from the DNA. Seen here are 200,000 to 250,000 clones, approximately 91% observed once, and the top ten hold approximately 2.2%. The receptor's source is a woman between 40 and 50 years old who had recovered from COVID-19. The rearrangement joins TRBV5-1 to TRBJ1-2; a possible D gene is TRBD1 (5 bases). Input material: peripheral blood. The CDR3 DNA reads as TGCGCCAGCAGCTTGGGACAGCCAAATGGCTACACCTTC. The encoded protein is CASSLGQPNGYTF.